A selection of T cell receptor beta chains follows, all from one sample in a study of T cell responses to AZD1222 COVID-19 vaccine. Assay used: immunoSEQ multiplex PCR; TCRdb lists only in-frame clones, some missing. Of under 70,000 clones listed, 76% are singletons. The sequencing here drew on peripheral blood, taken on day 0 of AZD1222 vaccination. The source of these receptors is an adult in good health. CDR3s include the opening cysteine and the closing phenylalanine or tryptophan.

V gene: TRBV9
J gene: TRBJ2-3
CDR3 protein: CASSVGGTGFTDTQYF

V gene: TRBV28
J gene: TRBJ2-2
CDR3 protein: CASSLEGFGTGELFF

V gene: TRBV12-3/TRBV12-4
J gene: TRBJ1-1
CDR3 protein: CASSSGPGAFF

V gene: TRBV5-8
J gene: TRBJ1-4
CDR3 protein: CASSFNRAEKLFF

V gene: TRBV6-4
J gene: TRBJ1-5
CDR3 protein: CASSEQGGQPQHF

V gene: TRBV6-5
J gene: TRBJ2-7
CDR3 protein: CASSYTGVAYEQYF

V gene: TRBV7-2
J gene: TRBJ2-4
CDR3 protein: CASSAQGTLAKNIQYF

V gene: TRBV24-1
J gene: TRBJ2-5
CDR3 protein: CATSDFPRRGETQYF

V gene: TRBV3-1/TRBV3-2
J gene: TRBJ1-2
CDR3 protein: CASSPQGQIYGYTF

V gene: TRBV7-2
J gene: TRBJ1-2
CDR3 protein: CASSRQASGYTF

V gene: TRBV10-1
J gene: TRBJ1-2
CDR3 protein: CASSEGGDHGYTF

V gene: TRBV10-2
J gene: TRBJ2-7
CDR3 protein: CASSTGPAYEQYF

V gene: TRBV2
J gene: TRBJ2-1
CDR3 protein: CASIPDGGTTNEQFF

V gene: TRBV13
J gene: TRBJ2-5
CDR3 protein: CASGDSQTQYF

V gene: TRBV7-2
J gene: TRBJ1-6
CDR3 protein: CASSFGQGGDSPLHF

V gene: TRBV5-1
J gene: TRBJ2-3
CDR3 protein: CASSSSGYTDTQYF

V gene: TRBV6-1
J gene: TRBJ1-3
CDR3 protein: CASSEAVLFSGNTIYF

V gene: TRBV7-9
J gene: TRBJ1-1
CDR3 protein: CASSADKEAFF

V gene: TRBV5-1
J gene: TRBJ2-5
CDR3 protein: CASSNLGLAGPETQYF

V gene: TRBV2
J gene: TRBJ1-1
CDR3 protein: CASRKWEQGGRTEAFF

V gene: TRBV5-1
J gene: TRBJ2-7
CDR3 protein: CASSFGVSEQYF

V gene: TRBV7-2
J gene: TRBJ1-3
CDR3 protein: CASSFRQGAGNTIYF

V gene: TRBV28
J gene: TRBJ2-7
CDR3 protein: CASNTGSYEQYF

V gene: TRBV5-1
J gene: TRBJ2-7
CDR3 protein: CASSFRTPRYEQYF

V gene: TRBV24-1
J gene: TRBJ1-3
CDR3 protein: CATESRNTIYF

V gene: TRBV5-4
J gene: TRBJ2-3
CDR3 protein: CASSSGLAVTDTQYF

V gene: TRBV12-3/TRBV12-4
J gene: TRBJ1-2
CDR3 protein: CASSPNYGYTF

V gene: TRBV2
J gene: TRBJ1-5
CDR3 protein: CASSEAQVGQPQHF

V gene: TRBV18
J gene: TRBJ2-5
CDR3 protein: CASSPGQPAGQETQYF

V gene: TRBV29-1
J gene: TRBJ1-1
CDR3 protein: CSVEERNTEAFF

V gene: TRBV10-3
J gene: TRBJ2-7
CDR3 protein: CAIRGGEAYEQYF

V gene: TRBV14
J gene: TRBJ1-6
CDR3 protein: CASSQDGKLPLHF

V gene: TRBV3-1/TRBV3-2
J gene: TRBJ2-3
CDR3 protein: CASSPRGLATDTQYF

V gene: TRBV28
J gene: TRBJ1-4
CDR3 protein: CASSLESGTNEKLFF

V gene: TRBV12-5
J gene: TRBJ1-3
CDR3 protein: CASGFGDSSGNTIYF

V gene: TRBV30
J gene: TRBJ1-5
CDR3 protein: CAWSGDRGSPGNQPQHF

V gene: TRBV4-1
J gene: TRBJ1-1
CDR3 protein: CASSQDWRRANTEAFF

V gene: TRBV5-6
J gene: TRBJ2-7
CDR3 protein: CASSRRYSYEQYF

V gene: TRBV4-3
J gene: TRBJ1-1
CDR3 protein: CASSQVTGGTEAFF

V gene: TRBV5-6
J gene: TRBJ1-1
CDR3 protein: CASNRASGQGGRGTEAFF

V gene: TRBV7-9
J gene: TRBJ1-1
CDR3 protein: CASSLGGLGTEAFF

V gene: TRBV5-8
J gene: TRBJ2-3
CDR3 protein: CASSLRGTDTQYF

V gene: TRBV7-2
J gene: TRBJ2-5
CDR3 protein: CASSPGNQETQYF

V gene: TRBV7-8
J gene: TRBJ1-2
CDR3 protein: CASSLGPQGARDGYTF

V gene: TRBV7-2
J gene: TRBJ1-6
CDR3 protein: CASSLRQNDSPLHF

V gene: TRBV12-5
J gene: TRBJ1-5
CDR3 protein: CASGLTRQQPQHF

V gene: TRBV6-6
J gene: TRBJ2-7
CDR3 protein: CASREMGTVWDEQYF

V gene: TRBV29-1
J gene: TRBJ2-2
CDR3 protein: CSADRGRGTGELFF

V gene: TRBV5-4
J gene: TRBJ1-1
CDR3 protein: CASSLVGQGTEAFF

V gene: TRBV5-6
J gene: TRBJ1-6
CDR3 protein: CASSLPGQGNSPLHF